The TCR beta chain described here comes from a study of graft-versus-host responses after intestinal transplantation. Background on the study: Multivisceral, liver-intestinal, or isolated intestinal transplants were performed in recipients. For 2 to 4 years after anti-thymocyte globulin induction, all recipients took tacrolimus and steroids.

Sequencing was performed with immunoSEQ multiplex PCR; in TCRdb, only in-frame clones are kept and a portion is missing. The sample consists of around 90,000 clones, approximately 92% of them appearing once. On this clone: What it binds is not known.

Overall study findings and caveats: Association was observed between peak circulating GvH clone levels and early post-transplant HvG declines. Detected in recipient marrow were GvH clones, some of which were first observed in ileum or blood.

There are 14 residues in the CDR3. Trimming stripped 5 bases from V and 3 bases from J, with 14 bases between. Germline CDR1 reads LGHNA; CDR2 reads YNFKEQ. Sequencing was performed on unstimulated CD8+ T cells sorted from spleen or lymph node cells, taken before intestinal transplant. This clonotype originated in a human donor who received an intestinal transplant. The chain joins TRBV4-2 to TRBJ2-7; a possible D gene is TRBD1 (6 bases). The CDR3 loop reads CASSYSGQNYEQYF. The CDR3 region has the DNA TGTGCCAGCAGCTATTCTGGACAGAACTACGAGCAGTACTTC.